This T cell receptor beta chain stems from a study of a mutant IDH1 vaccine in newly diagnosed glioma. Germline CDR1 and CDR2: ENHRY and SYGVKD. With V trimmed by 2 bases and J by 4 bases, 4 bases remained unmatched. The CDR3 runs 14 residues. Libraries were prepared by immunoSEQ multiplex PCR; TCRdb keeps only in-frame clonotypes and omits some of them. The repertoire consists of 20,000 to 25,000 clones, with roughly 91% occurring once and the leading ten covering 4.5% to 6%. Time point defined: week 11, during vaccination. Every single dose of the vaccine, 300 ug of mutant IDH1 20-mer peptide, came with topical imiquimod. Astrocytomas that were new, WHO grade 3 or 4, IDH1-mutant and ATRX-lost were present in the donors. This clone is judged medium-sized (0.01 to 0.1%). Its cognate antigen is unknown.

The clonotype originates from a woman aged 40 to 50 with glioma. The chain employs TRBV10-3 and TRBJ1-2; 7 nucleotides match TRBD1. The source material was PBMCs, sampled from a glioma patient whose treatment included an IDH1 peptide vaccine. For the CDR3, the DNA is TGTGCCATCAGTGAGAGACAGGGTGGCTATGGCTACACCTTC. Amino acid sequence: CAISERQGGYGYTF.